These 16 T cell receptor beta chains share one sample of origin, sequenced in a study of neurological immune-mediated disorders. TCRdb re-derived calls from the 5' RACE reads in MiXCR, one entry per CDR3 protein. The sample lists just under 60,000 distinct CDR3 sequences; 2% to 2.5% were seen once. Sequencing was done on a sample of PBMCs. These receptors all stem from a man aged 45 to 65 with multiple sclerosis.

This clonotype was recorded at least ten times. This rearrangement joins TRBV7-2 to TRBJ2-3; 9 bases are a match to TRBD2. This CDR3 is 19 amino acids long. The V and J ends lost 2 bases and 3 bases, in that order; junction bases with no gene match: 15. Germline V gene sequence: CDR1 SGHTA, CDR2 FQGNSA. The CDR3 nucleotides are TGTGCCAGCAGCTTATGGGGCCGTTCCAGCGGGGGGCAAACAGATACGCAGTATTTT. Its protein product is CASSLWGRSSGGQTDTQYF.

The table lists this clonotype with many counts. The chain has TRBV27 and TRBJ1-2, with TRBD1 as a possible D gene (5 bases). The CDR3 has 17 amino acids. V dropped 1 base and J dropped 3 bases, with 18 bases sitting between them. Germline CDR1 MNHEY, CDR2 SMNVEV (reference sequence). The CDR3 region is CASSLWASPGKYYGYTF. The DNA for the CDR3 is TGTGCCAGCAGTTTATGGGCCAGTCCAGGGAAGTACTATGGCTACACCTTC.

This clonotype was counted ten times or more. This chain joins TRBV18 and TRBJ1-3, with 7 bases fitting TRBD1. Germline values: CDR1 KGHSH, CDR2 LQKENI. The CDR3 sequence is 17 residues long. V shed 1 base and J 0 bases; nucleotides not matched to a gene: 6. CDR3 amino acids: CASSPRGQSDSGNTIYF. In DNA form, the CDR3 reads TGTGCCAGCTCACCACGGGGACAGTCCGACTCTGGAAACACCATATATTTT. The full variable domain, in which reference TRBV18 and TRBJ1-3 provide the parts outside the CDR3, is NAGVMQNPRHLVRRRGQEARLRCSPMKGHSHVYWYRQLPEEGLKFMVYLQKENIIDESGMPKERFSAEFPKEGPSILRIQQVVRGDSAAYFCASSPRGQSDSGNTIYFGEGSWLTVV.

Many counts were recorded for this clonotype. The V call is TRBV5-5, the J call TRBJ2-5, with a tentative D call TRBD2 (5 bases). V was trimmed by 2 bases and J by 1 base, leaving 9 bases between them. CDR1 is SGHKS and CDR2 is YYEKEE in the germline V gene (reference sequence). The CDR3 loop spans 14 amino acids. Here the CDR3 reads CASSLYGLQETQYF. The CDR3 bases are TGTGCCAGCAGCTTATACGGACTCCAAGAGACCCAGTACTTC.

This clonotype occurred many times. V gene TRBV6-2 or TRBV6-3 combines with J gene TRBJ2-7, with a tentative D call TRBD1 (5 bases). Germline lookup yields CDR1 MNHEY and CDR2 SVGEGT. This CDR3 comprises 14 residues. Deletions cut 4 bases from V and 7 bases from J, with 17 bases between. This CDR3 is CASSSDSHLIEQYF. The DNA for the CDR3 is TGTGCCAGCAGTTCCGACAGCCACCTAATAGAGCAGTACTTC.

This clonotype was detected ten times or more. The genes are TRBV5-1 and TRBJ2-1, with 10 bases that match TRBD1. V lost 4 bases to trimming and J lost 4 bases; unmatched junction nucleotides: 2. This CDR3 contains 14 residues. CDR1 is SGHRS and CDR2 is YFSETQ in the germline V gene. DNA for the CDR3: TGCGCCAGCAGCCCGGACAGGGGGTACAATGAGCAGTTCTTC. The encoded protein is CASSPDRGYNEQFF.

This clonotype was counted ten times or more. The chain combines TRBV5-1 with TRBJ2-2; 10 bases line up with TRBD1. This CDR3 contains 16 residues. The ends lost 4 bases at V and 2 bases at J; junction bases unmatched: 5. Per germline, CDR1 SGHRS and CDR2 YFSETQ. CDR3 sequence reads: CASSPGQGKNTGELFF. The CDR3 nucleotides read TGCGCCAGCAGCCCGGGACAGGGGAAAAACACCGGGGAGCTGTTTTTT.

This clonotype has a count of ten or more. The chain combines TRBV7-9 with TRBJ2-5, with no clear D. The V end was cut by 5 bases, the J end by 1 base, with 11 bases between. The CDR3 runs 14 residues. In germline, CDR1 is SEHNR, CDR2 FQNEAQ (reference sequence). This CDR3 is CASSGSIIQETQYF. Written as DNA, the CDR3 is TGTGCCAGCAGCGGAAGTATAATCCAAGAGACCCAGTACTTC.

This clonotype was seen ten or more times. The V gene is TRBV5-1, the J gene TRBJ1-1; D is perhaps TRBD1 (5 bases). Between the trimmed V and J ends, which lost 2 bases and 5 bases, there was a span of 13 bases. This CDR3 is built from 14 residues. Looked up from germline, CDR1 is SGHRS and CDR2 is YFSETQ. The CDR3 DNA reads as TGCGCCAGCAGCTTTGGAGGGGAAGGAACTGAAGCTTTCTTT. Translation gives CASSFGGEGTEAFF.

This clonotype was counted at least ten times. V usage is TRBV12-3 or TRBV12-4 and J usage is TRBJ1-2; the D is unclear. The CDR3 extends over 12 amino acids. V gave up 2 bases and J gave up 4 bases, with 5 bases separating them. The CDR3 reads CASSLSLYGYTF. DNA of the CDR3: TGTGCCAGCAGTTTAAGTCTCTATGGCTACACCTTC.

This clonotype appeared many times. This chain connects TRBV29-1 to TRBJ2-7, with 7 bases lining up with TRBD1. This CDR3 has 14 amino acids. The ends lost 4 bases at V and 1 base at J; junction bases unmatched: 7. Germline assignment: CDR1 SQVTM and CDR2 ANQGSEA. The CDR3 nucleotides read TGCAGCGTTGCCCGGACAGGTAGTTCCTACGAGCAGTACTTC. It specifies CSVARTGSSYEQYF.

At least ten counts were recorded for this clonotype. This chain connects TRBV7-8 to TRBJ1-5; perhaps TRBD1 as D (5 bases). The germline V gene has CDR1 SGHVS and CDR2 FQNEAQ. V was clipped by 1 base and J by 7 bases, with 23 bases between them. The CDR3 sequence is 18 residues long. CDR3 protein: CASSLVVRAGRTGQPQHF. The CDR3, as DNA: TGTGCCAGCAGCTTAGTGGTGAGGGCAGGGAGGACGGGGCAGCCCCAGCATTTT.

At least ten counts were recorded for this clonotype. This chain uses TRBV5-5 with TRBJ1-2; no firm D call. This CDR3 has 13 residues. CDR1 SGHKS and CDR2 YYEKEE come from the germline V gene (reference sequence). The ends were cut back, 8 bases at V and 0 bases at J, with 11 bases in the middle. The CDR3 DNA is TGTGCCAGTAGCGAAGCAGCTAACTATGGCTACACCTTC. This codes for CASSEAANYGYTF. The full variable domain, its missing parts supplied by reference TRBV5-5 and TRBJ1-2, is DAGVTQSPTHLIKTRGQQVTLRCSPISGHKSVSWYQQVLGQGPQFIFQYYEKEERGRGNFPDRFSARQFPNYSSELNVNALLLGDSALYLCASSEAANYGYTFGSGTRLTVV.

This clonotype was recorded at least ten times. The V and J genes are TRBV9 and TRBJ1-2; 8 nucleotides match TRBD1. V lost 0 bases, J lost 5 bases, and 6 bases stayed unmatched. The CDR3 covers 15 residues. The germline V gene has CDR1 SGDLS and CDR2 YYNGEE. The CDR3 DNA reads TGTGCCAGCAGCGTAGAGGCAGGGGGCTTGTATGGCTACACCTTC. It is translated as CASSVEAGGLYGYTF.

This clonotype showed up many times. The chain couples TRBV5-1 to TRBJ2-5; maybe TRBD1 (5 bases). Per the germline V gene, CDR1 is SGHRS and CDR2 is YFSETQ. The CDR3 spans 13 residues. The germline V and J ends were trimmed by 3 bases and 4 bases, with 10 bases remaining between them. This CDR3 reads CASSYQGRETQYF. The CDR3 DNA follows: TGCGCCAGCAGCTACCAGGGCAGAGAGACCCAGTACTTC.

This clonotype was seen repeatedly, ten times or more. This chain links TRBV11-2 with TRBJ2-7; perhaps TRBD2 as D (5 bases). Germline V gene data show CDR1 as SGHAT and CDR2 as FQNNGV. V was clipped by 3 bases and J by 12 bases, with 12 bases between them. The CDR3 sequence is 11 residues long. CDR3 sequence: CASSLDSFLYF. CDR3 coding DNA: TGTGCCAGCAGCTTGGACTCGTTCCTGTACTTC.